These 20 T cell receptor beta chains share one sample of origin, sequenced in a study of graft-versus-host responses after intestinal transplantation (dated by TCRdb to about 2021). To isolate intraepithelial and lamina propria lymphocytes from graft specimens, dithiothreitol, EDTA incubations and collagenase D digestion were used. Libraries were built with the immunoSEQ multiplex PCR assay. Here the immuneACCESS table is served through TCRdb, limited to in-frame sequences with V and J called. Missing clones are a known gap in these copies; in checked studies unresolved V genes cover under half, and the rest lacks a known reason. Within this sample are roughly 9,600 clones, with 86% of them counted one time only. Clones ranked in the top ten supply around 5.2% of the sample. Sequencing used ileum tissue, obtained almost 750 days after intestinal transplantation. Receptors were obtained from a human patient who received an intestinal transplant, so some T cells may come from the graft donor.

The table lists this clone with a few counts. V gene TRBV5-4 combines with J gene TRBJ2-6; D is uncertain. This CDR3 comprises 14 residues. V shed 4 bases and J shed 0 bases, with 5 bases lying between them. Per the germline V gene, CDR1 is SGHNT and CDR2 is YYREEE (reference sequence). CDR3 coding DNA: TGTGCCAGCAGCCCACACTCTGGGGCCAACGTCCTGACTTTC. Its protein product is CASSPHSGANVLTF.

The rearrangement links TRBV5-6 to TRBJ1-1; possible D gene TRBD1, 6 bases. The CDR3 length is 15 residues. V dropped 3 bases and J dropped 5 bases, with 17 bases sitting between them. Germline V gene lookup returns CDR1 SGHDT and CDR2 YYEEEE. The CDR3 region is CASSSTYRVRTEAFF. The CDR3, as DNA: TGTGCCAGCAGCTCTACCTACAGGGTTCGGACTGAAGCTTTCTTT.

V is TRBV9 and J is TRBJ2-7; TRBD1 matches at 10 bases. Unmatched junction bases numbered 5, after V lost 0 bases and J lost 5 bases. The length of the CDR3 is 15 residues. CDR1 SGDLS and CDR2 YYNGEE come from the germline V gene. The CDR3 sequence is CASSVGGTGANEQYF. The DNA of the CDR3 is TGTGCCAGCAGCGTAGGCGGGACAGGGGCCAACGAGCAGTACTTC.

The CDR3 spells CASNVGGRGWTEAFF. The CDR3 nucleotides are TGCGCCAGCAACGTGGGGGGGCGCGGATGGACTGAAGCTTTCTTT. This rearrangement joins TRBV5-1 to TRBJ1-1, with D perhaps matching TRBD1 (6 bases). Trimming shortened V by 6 bases and J by 5 bases, and 20 bases separated the two germline ends. Germline V CDR1 and CDR2: SGHRS, YFSETQ. The CDR3 is 15 residues long.

This sequence joins TRBV4-1 and TRBJ2-5; D might be TRBD2 (6 bases). Germline V gene data show CDR1 as MGHRA and CDR2 as YSYEKL. Between the trimmed V and J ends, which lost 3 bases and 5 bases, there was a span of 22 bases. This CDR3 has 17 residues. CDR3 protein: CASSQIPGGELDETQYF. CDR3 nucleotide sequence: TGCGCCAGCAGCCAGATCCCGGGCGGGGAATTAGACGAGACCCAGTACTTC.

This chain connects TRBV18 to TRBJ1-3; TRBD1 agrees at 7 bases. This CDR3 spans 15 amino acids. V dropped 3 bases and J dropped 4; count of bases not matched to a gene: 6. Germline-derived CDR1 and CDR2 are KGHSH and LQKENI. The chain's CDR3 is CASSPTGSVGNTIYF. CDR3 nucleotide sequence: TGTGCCAGCTCACCGACAGGGAGTGTCGGAAACACCATATATTTT.

The rearrangement uses TRBV13 and TRBJ1-2; maybe TRBD1 (6 bases). CDR3 size: 16 residues. V dropped 3 bases and J dropped 5 bases, with 19 bases sitting between them. Germline values: CDR1 PRHDT, CDR2 FYEKMQ (reference sequence). CDR3 loop: CASSFQSSGTSYGYTF. The DNA for the CDR3 is TGTGCCAGCAGCTTTCAATCTTCCGGGACATCTTATGGCTACACCTTC. The complete variable domain, with remaining parts taken from reference TRBV13 and TRBJ1-2, reads AAGVIQSPRHLIKEKRETATLKCYPIPRHDTVYWYQQGPGQDPQFLISFYEKMQSDKGSIPDRFSAQQFSDYHSELNMSSLELGDSALYFCASSFQSSGTSYGYTFGSGTRLTVV.

This clone was found once. The CDR3 loop is CASSQDVGQGARKTQYF. CDR3 DNA: TGCGCCAGCAGCCAAGATGTGGGACAGGGGGCGCGGAAGACCCAGTACTTC. The chain joins TRBV4-1 to TRBJ2-5; 12 bases agree with TRBD1. This CDR3 contains 17 residues. Germline V gene sequence: CDR1 MGHRA, CDR2 YSYEKL. V shed 0 bases and J 6 bases; nucleotides not matched to a gene: 8.

This rearrangement joins TRBV6-1 to TRBJ2-5, with D perhaps being TRBD1 or TRBD2 (6 bases each). The CDR3 length is 13 residues. Trimming cost V 4 bases and J 5 bases, with 11 bases left between them. CDR1 is MNHNS and CDR2 is SASEGT in the germline V gene. The chain's CDR3 is CASSAGGEETQYF. In DNA form, the CDR3 reads TGTGCCAGCAGTGCCGGGGGCGAGGAGACCCAGTACTTC.

The chain couples TRBV7-6 to TRBJ1-1; TRBD1 agrees at 8 bases. CDR1 and CDR2 from the germline V gene are SGHVS and FNYEAQ. Losses at the gene ends were 5 bases for V and 9 bases for J; bases not matched to a gene: 17. The CDR3 runs 16 residues. CDR3 residues: CASSPTSGQEIMKAFF. The CDR3 DNA reads TGTGCCAGCAGCCCCACCTCGGGACAGGAGATTATGAAAGCTTTCTTT.

The V call is TRBV10-3, the J call TRBJ1-1; the match to TRBD1 covers 7 bases. The CDR3 totals 16 residues. V shed 2 bases, J shed 5 bases, and the junction held 11 bases outside the gene matches. The germline V gene encodes CDR1 ENHRY and CDR2 SYGVKD. In DNA form, the CDR3 reads TGTGCCATCAGTGAGGGGGGTTGGGACAGTCGGACTGAAGCTTTCTTT. This gives the protein CAISEGGWDSRTEAFF.

V is TRBV28 and J is TRBJ2-7, with TRBD2 as a possible D gene (6 bases). Germline V CDR1 and CDR2: MDHEN, SYDVKM. Between the trimmed V and J ends, which lost 5 bases and 4 bases, there was a span of 18 bases. The CDR3 is 15 amino acids. The DNA for the CDR3 is TGTGCCAGCAGTGGGTCGGAGGGAGCCGGGTACGAGCAGTACTTC. Protein product: CASSGSEGAGYEQYF. Full variable domain (outside the CDR3, taken from reference TRBV28 and TRBJ2-7): DVKVTQSSRYLVKRTGEKVFLECVQDMDHENMFWYRQDPGLGLRLIYFSYDVKMKEKGDIPEGYSVSREKKERFSLILESASTNQTSMYLCASSGSEGAGYEQYFGPGTRLTVT.

The sample holds a few counts of this clone. The rearrangement uses TRBV6-5 and TRBJ1-1; D possibly corresponds to TRBD1 (5 bases). There are 13 residues in the CDR3. Trimming removed 5 bases at V and 5 bases at J, with 12 bases between. Looked up from germline, CDR1 is MNHEY and CDR2 is SVGAGI. CDR3 sequence: CASSPRDPTEAFF. In DNA form, the CDR3 reads TGTGCCAGCAGTCCCAGGGATCCAACTGAAGCTTTCTTT.

This sequence joins TRBV5-6 and TRBJ2-3, with 8 bases identical to TRBD1. Germline-derived CDR1 and CDR2 are SGHDT and YYEEEE. This CDR3 has 15 amino acids. V trimming: 5 bases; J trimming: 0 bases; junction bases outside the gene matches: 5. CDR3 sequence: CASRLTGVSTDTQYF. CDR3 nucleotides: TGTGCCAGCAGACTGACAGGGGTTAGCACAGATACGCAGTATTTT.

The chain has TRBV7-9 and TRBJ2-7; D remains ambiguous. Trimming took 1 base from V and 12 from J, leaving 13 bases between them. The CDR3 loop spans 12 amino acids. Germline CDR1 and CDR2: SEHNR and FQNEAQ (reference sequence). In DNA form, the CDR3 reads TGTGCCAGCAGCTTAGAAGTGGGTCTCCCGTACTTC. Encoded protein: CASSLEVGLPYF. The full variable domain, in which reference TRBV7-9 and TRBJ2-7 provide the parts outside the CDR3, is DTGVSQNPRHKITKRGQNVTFRCDPISEHNRLYWYRQTLGQGPEFLTYFQNEAQLEKSRLLSDRFSAERPKGSFSTLEIQRTEQGDSAMYLCASSLEVGLPYFGPGTRLTVT.

V is TRBV18 and J is TRBJ2-5; TRBD1 is a possible D gene (5 bases). Trimming took 2 bases from V and 5 from J, leaving 9 bases between them. The CDR3 consists of 13 residues. Germline V CDR1 and CDR2: KGHSH, LQKENI. The CDR3 coding sequence is TGTGCCAGCTCACCAGGGGCCAGCGAGACCCAGTACTTC. Its translation is CASSPGASETQYF.

The J gene is TRBJ2-2, the V gene TRBV30; D is uncertain. The CDR3 totals 13 residues. Looked up from germline, CDR1 is GTSNPN and CDR2 is SVGIG (reference sequence). Trimming shortened V by 3 bases and J by 5 bases, and 10 bases separated the two germline ends. CDR3 loop: CAWSRTVTGELFF. CDR3 nucleotides: TGTGCCTGGAGCCGGACGGTGACCGGGGAGCTGTTTTTT.

The V gene is TRBV9, the J gene TRBJ2-1; the D gene is possibly TRBD1 (8 bases). The CDR3 has 16 amino acids. The V end lost 2 bases, the J end lost 0 bases, and 12 bases lay between the germline ends. Looked up from germline, CDR1 is SGDLS and CDR2 is YYNGEE. DNA of the CDR3: TGTGCCAGCAGCGTGGGGGGGACAGGCTCCTACAATGAGCAGTTCTTC. Translation gives CASSVGGTGSYNEQFF.

This clone was recorded a few times. The V gene is TRBV19, the J gene TRBJ2-7; no clear D. Germline loops: CDR1 LNHDA, CDR2 SQIVND (reference sequence). The CDR3 loop spans 14 amino acids. V gave up 3 bases and J gave up 2 bases, with 11 bases separating them. The CDR3 loop is CASSIDFTTYEQYF. The CDR3 nucleotides read TGTGCCAGTAGTATTGACTTTACTACCTACGAGCAGTACTTC.

V usage is TRBV5-1 and J usage is TRBJ1-2; no clear D. This CDR3 is 17 amino acids long. Germline V gene lookup returns CDR1 SGHRS and CDR2 YFSETQ. V shed 0 bases and J shed 4 bases, with 19 bases lying between them. The CDR3: CASSLVAAGSRVYGYTF. The CDR3 nucleotides are TGCGCCAGCAGCTTGGTAGCGGCGGGGAGCCGGGTCTATGGCTACACCTTC.